These 10 T cell receptor beta chains were sequenced from one sample in a study of blood T cell repertoires in COVID-19. The data were produced by immunoSEQ multiplex PCR, yet TCRdb's version contains in-frame clones alone and is incomplete. In the table there are around 230,000 clones, around 82% of which are singletons. Sequencing was done on a sample of peripheral blood. All receptors come from a woman aged 45-59 years with acute or convalescent COVID-19.

This chain uses TRBV5-6 with TRBJ1-1, with TRBD1 identical over 8 bases. The CDR3 spans 13 residues. Germline CDR1 SGHDT, CDR2 YYEEEE. Unmatched junction bases numbered 9, after V lost 4 bases and J lost 10 bases. The CDR3 nucleotides read TGTGCCAGCAGCCCCGACAGGGGACCTGTAGCTTTCTTT. Its translation: CASSPDRGPVAFF.

The V call is TRBV12-3 or TRBV12-4, the J call TRBJ2-5; 10 nucleotides match TRBD2. Germline trimming cut 10 bases from V and 5 bases from J; bases unmatched to any gene: 4. The CDR3 extends over 12 amino acids. CDR3 protein: CATKRGGETQYF. The CDR3 nucleotides are TGTGCCACCAAGCGGGGGGGGGAGACCCAGTACTTC.

The V and J genes are TRBV28 and TRBJ2-2, with TRBD2 matching 7 bases. The V gene's germline CDR1 is MDHEN and CDR2 SYDVKM. J gave up 1 base and V 1 base, and 6 bases lay outside the gene matches. This CDR3 has 17 residues. The CDR3 sequence: CASSLSDLAENTGELFF. CDR3 coding DNA: TGTGCCAGCAGTTTATCAGACCTAGCGGAGAACACCGGGGAGCTGTTTTTT.

This CDR3 is CASSAQENYGYTF. The DNA of the CDR3 is TGTGCCAGCAGTGCACAGGAGAACTATGGCTACACCTTC. This rearrangement joins TRBV12-3 or TRBV12-4 to TRBJ1-2; D perhaps matches TRBD1 (5 bases). V lost 5 bases to trimming and J lost 2 bases, with 9 bases between them. This CDR3 is 13 amino acids long.

J is TRBJ2-1 and V is TRBV27, with D possibly TRBD1 on 6 matching bases. This CDR3 contains 13 residues. Deletions cut 0 bases from V and 6 bases from J, with 6 bases between. Germline CDR1 MNHEY, CDR2 SMNVEV (reference sequence). CDR3: CASSLSGANEQFF. In nucleotides, the CDR3 is TGTGCCAGCAGTTTATCGGGGGCCAATGAGCAGTTCTTC.

The chain couples TRBV12-5 to TRBJ2-3; a possible D gene is TRBD1 (6 bases). This CDR3 comprises 12 residues. In germline, CDR1 is LGHNT, CDR2 FRNRAP. DNA of the CDR3: TGTGCCCCGGACAGCCTCACAGATACGCAGTATTTT. As protein: CAPDSLTDTQYF.

The CDR3 spells CATSDPTSGSTDTQYF. CDR3 nucleotide sequence: TGTGCCACCAGTGACCCGACTAGCGGCAGCACAGATACGCAGTATTTT. The rearrangement links TRBV24-1 to TRBJ2-3; the match to TRBD2 covers 9 bases. V trimming: 4 bases; J trimming: 0 bases; junction bases outside the gene matches: 4. Germline loops: CDR1 KGHDR, CDR2 SFDVKD. CDR3 length: 16 amino acids.

The chain combines TRBV6-5 with TRBJ2-7; D is uncertain. Trimming left V 3 bases short and J 7 bases short, with 13 bases between. The CDR3 covers 13 residues. Germline CDR1 and CDR2: MNHEY and SVGAGI. Here the CDR3 reads CASSYVPAEEQYF. The CDR3, as DNA: TGTGCCAGCAGTTATGTGCCCGCGGAAGAGCAGTACTTC.

The chain combines TRBV11-2 with TRBJ1-4; tentative D call: TRBD1 (6 bases). The CDR3 extends over 15 amino acids. CDR1 and CDR2 (germline): SGHAT, FQNNGV. Trimming took 4 bases from V and 7 from J, leaving 16 bases between them. Here the CDR3 reads CASSSTLEDSEKLFF. The DNA for the CDR3 is TGTGCCAGCAGCTCCACGCTAGAGGACAGTGAAAAACTGTTTTTT.

This clone was recorded only once. The rearrangement links TRBV5-1 to TRBJ2-3; D gene uncertain. Germline V gives CDR1 SGHRS, CDR2 YFSETQ. The CDR3 totals 14 residues. V gave up 0 bases and J gave up 0 bases, with 5 bases separating them. CDR3 bases: TGCGCCAGCAGCTTGGAGCTGAGCACAGATACGCAGTATTTT. This codes for CASSLELSTDTQYF.